These 12 T cell receptor beta chains originate from one sample sequenced in a study of T cell changes during pregnancy in multiple sclerosis. TCRdb's table, derived via immunoSEQ multiplex PCR, lists solely in-frame clones and lacks some. The sample lists approximately 50,000 clones; 92% were seen once. This material consisted of CD4+ T cells from peripheral blood mononuclear cells, taken after pregnancy. The origin of the receptors is a female donor with multiple sclerosis, enrolled in a pregnancy study.

This clone was detected only once. The V and J genes are TRBV19 and TRBJ2-7, with 12 bases identical to TRBD2. The CDR3 sequence is 16 residues long. With 4 bases clipped from V and 4 bases from J, the junction kept 8 bases outside the gene matches. Per the germline V gene, CDR1 is LNHDA and CDR2 is SQIVND (reference sequence). CDR3 protein: CASSTPTSGSSYEQYF. The DNA of the CDR3 is TGTGCCAGTAGTACACCGACTAGCGGGAGCTCGTACGAGCAGTACTTC. The full variable domain, its missing parts supplied by reference TRBV19 and TRBJ2-7, is DGGITQSPKYLFRKEGQNVTLSCEQNLNHDAMYWYRQDPGQGLRLIYYSQIVNDFQKGDIAEGYSVSREKKESFPLTVTSAQKNPTAFYLCASSTPTSGSSYEQYFGPGTRLTVT.

The rearrangement uses TRBV19 and TRBJ2-2; D is uncertain. CDR3 length: 13 residues. Trimming removed 4 bases from V and 6 bases from J, with 9 bases in between. CDR1 is LNHDA and CDR2 is SQIVND in the germline V gene (reference sequence). The CDR3 DNA reads as TGTGCCAGTAGTACTATAAGAGCCGGGGAGCTGTTTTTT. It codes for CASSTIRAGELFF.

The chain employs TRBV30 and TRBJ1-4; 7 nucleotides match TRBD1. The CDR3 is 15 amino acids. Germline V lookup: CDR1 GTSNPN, CDR2 SVGIG (reference sequence). The ends lost 1 base at V and 7 bases at J; junction bases unmatched: 9. The CDR3 region has the DNA TGTGCCTGGAGTGAACAGGGGTCTTTAGTTGAAAAACTGTTTTTT. Translation gives CAWSEQGSLVEKLFF.

V usage is TRBV19 and J usage is TRBJ1-4; D unresolved. V dropped 5 bases and J dropped 10 bases, with 26 bases sitting between them. This CDR3 is 17 amino acids long. CDR1 and CDR2 from the germline V gene are LNHDA and SQIVND (reference sequence). CDR3 sequence reads: CASSASPRTYPPGKLFF. In DNA form, the CDR3 reads TGTGCCAGTAGTGCGTCTCCTCGTACCTACCCCCCGGGAAAACTGTTTTTT.

The CDR3 DNA sequence: TGCGCCAGATCACCGTCTGTGGCCGACTCCTACGAGCAGTACTTC. Translation: CARSPSVADSYEQYF. The chain joins TRBV23-1 to TRBJ2-7, with no clear D. TRBV23-1 is designated an ORF whose function remains uncertain. Trimming took off 9 bases at V and 0 bases at J, with 18 bases between the two ends. The CDR3 has 15 residues.

V and J are TRBV7-2 and TRBJ1-2; TRBD1 matches at 8 bases. V lost 5 bases, J lost 8 bases, and 4 bases stayed unmatched. This CDR3 spans 12 amino acids. Germline V lookup: CDR1 SGHTA, CDR2 FQGNSA. CDR3 bases: TGTGCCAGCAGCCCGGACAGGGAGGGCTACACCTTC. Residues: CASSPDREGYTF.

Relative to its sample, this clone is medium-sized. The chain links TRBV5-1 to TRBJ1-2, with 7 bases lining up with TRBD1. Germline values: CDR1 SGHRS, CDR2 YFSETQ. V gave up 0 bases and J gave up 4 bases; unmatched junction bases: 0. The CDR3 is 13 residues long. The CDR3 spells CASSLEGAYGYTF. The CDR3 DNA is TGCGCCAGCAGCTTGGAGGGGGCCTATGGCTACACCTTC. Variable domain in full (rest from reference TRBV5-1 and TRBJ1-2): KAGVTQTPRYLIKTRGQQVTLSCSPISGHRSVSWYQQTPGQGLQFLFEYFSETQRNKGNFPGRFSGRQFSNSRSEMNVSTLELGDSALYLCASSLEGAYGYTFGSGTRLTVV.

The chain has TRBV19 and TRBJ2-1; D is ambiguous. Trimming cost V 4 bases and J 4 bases, with 14 bases left between them. Germline V gene lookup returns CDR1 LNHDA and CDR2 SQIVND (reference sequence). CDR3 size: 15 residues. CDR3 sequence (DNA): TGTGCCAGTAGTACAAAAATCATCGGGTACAATGAGCAGTTCTTC. The encoded protein is CASSTKIIGYNEQFF.

The V call is TRBV6-5, the J call TRBJ2-7; perhaps TRBD1 as D (6 bases). The V and J ends lost 2 bases and 11 bases respectively, with 22 bases between them. This CDR3 region has 15 residues. Germline assignment: CDR1 MNHEY and CDR2 SVGAGI. CDR3 nucleotide sequence: TGTGCCAGCAGTTACGCCGGCAGGGGTACTGGATCAGAGTACTTC. Protein: CASSYAGRGTGSEYF.

The CDR3 here is CASSEGGTGKRTQYF. In nucleotides, the CDR3 is TGTGCCAGCAGTGAAGGGGGGACAGGGAAACGGACCCAGTACTTC. The chain carries TRBV2 and TRBJ2-5, with 9 bases aligning to TRBD1. The CDR3 is made up of 15 amino acids. The germline V gene encodes CDR1 SNHLY and CDR2 FYNNEI. J gave up 7 bases and V 1 base, and 7 bases lay outside the gene matches.

The chain has TRBV29-1 and TRBJ2-7, with 13 bases aligning to TRBD2. The CDR3 contains 16 residues. CDR1 SQVTM and CDR2 ANQGSEA come from the germline V gene. The ends lost 4 bases at V and 6 bases at J; junction bases unmatched: 12. The CDR3 DNA follows: TGCAGCGTTGGCCACCCGAGACTAGCGGGAGGAGCCGAGCAGTACTTC. It specifies CSVGHPRLAGGAEQYF.

The genes are TRBV6-1 and TRBJ1-4; 9 nucleotides match TRBD1. This CDR3 is built from 14 residues. Trimming at V came to 7 bases and at J to 4 bases, leaving 4 bases not matched to a gene. The germline V gene encodes CDR1 MNHNS and CDR2 SASEGT. The CDR3 nucleotides are TGTGCCAGCAACGACAGGGGGAATAATGAAAAACTGTTTTTT. It encodes CASNDRGNNEKLFF.